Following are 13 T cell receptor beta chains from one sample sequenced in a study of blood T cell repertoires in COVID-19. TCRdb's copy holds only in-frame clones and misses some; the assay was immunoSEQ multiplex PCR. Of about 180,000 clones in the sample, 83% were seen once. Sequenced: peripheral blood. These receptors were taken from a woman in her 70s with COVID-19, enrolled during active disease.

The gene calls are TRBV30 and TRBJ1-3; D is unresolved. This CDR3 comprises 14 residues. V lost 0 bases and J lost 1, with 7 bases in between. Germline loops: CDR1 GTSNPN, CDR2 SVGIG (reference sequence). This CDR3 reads CAWSVSGSGNTIYF. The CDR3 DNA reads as TGTGCCTGGAGTGTATCGGGGTCTGGAAACACCATATATTTT.

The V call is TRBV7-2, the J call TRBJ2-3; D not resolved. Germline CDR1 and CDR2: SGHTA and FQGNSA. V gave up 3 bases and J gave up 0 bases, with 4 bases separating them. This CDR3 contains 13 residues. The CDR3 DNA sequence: TGTGCCAGCAGCTTTATGAGCACAGATACGCAGTATTTT. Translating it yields CASSFMSTDTQYF.

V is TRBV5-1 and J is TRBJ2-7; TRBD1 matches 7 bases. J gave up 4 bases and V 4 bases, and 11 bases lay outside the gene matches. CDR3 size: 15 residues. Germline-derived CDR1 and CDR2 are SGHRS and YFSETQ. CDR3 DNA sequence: TGCGCCAGCAGCCAATCCGGGACAGCGTCGTACGAGCAGTACTTC. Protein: CASSQSGTASYEQYF.

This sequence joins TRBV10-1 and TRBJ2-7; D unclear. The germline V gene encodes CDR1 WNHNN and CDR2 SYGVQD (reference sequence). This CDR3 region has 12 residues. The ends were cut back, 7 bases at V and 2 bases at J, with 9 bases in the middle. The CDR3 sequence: CASIQWTYEQYF. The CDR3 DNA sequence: TGCGCCAGCATACAGTGGACCTACGAGCAGTACTTC.

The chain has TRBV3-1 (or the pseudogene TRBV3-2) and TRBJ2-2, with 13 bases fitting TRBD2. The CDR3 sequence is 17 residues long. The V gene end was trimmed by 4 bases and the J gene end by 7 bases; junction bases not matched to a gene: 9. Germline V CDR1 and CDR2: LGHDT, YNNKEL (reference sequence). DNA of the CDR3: TGTGCCAGCAGCCTCGGGACTAGCGGGATTAGGGTCGGGGAGCTGTTTTTT. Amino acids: CASSLGTSGIRVGELFF.

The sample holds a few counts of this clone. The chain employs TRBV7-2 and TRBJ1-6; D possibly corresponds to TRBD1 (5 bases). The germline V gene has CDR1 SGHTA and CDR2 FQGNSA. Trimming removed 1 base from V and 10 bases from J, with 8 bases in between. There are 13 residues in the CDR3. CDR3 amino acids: CASSLDGGSPLHF. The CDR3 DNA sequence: TGTGCCAGCAGCTTAGATGGGGGGTCACCCCTCCACTTT.

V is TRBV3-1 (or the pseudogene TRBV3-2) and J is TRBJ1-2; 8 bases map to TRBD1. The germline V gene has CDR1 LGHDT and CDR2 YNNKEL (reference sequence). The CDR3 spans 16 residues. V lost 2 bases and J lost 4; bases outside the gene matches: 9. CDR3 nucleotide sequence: TGTGCCAGCAGCCAATCGTCTCTCACAGGGGGCTATGGCTACACCTTC. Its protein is CASSQSSLTGGYGYTF.

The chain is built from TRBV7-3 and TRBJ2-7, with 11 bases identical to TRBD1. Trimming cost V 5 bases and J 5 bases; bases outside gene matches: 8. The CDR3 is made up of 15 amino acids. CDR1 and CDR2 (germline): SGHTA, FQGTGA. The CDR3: CASSLLGQGGDEQYF. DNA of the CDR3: TGTGCCAGCAGCCTATTGGGACAGGGGGGTGACGAGCAGTACTTC.

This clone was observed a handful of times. The CDR3 bases are TGCAGTGGGGTGGCGGCAGATACGCAGTATTTT. It specifies CSGVAADTQYF. The chain is built from TRBV20-1 and TRBJ2-3; no definite D call. This CDR3 is 11 amino acids long. Trimming stripped 7 bases from V and 4 bases from J, with 9 bases between. Germline V gene data show CDR1 as DFQATT and CDR2 as SNEGSKA (reference sequence).

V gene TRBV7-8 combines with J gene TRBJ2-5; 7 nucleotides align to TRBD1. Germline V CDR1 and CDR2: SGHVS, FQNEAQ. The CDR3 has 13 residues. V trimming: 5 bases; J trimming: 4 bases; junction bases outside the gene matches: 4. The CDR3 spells CASSPTGVETQYF. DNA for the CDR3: TGTGCCAGCAGCCCCACAGGGGTAGAGACCCAGTACTTC.

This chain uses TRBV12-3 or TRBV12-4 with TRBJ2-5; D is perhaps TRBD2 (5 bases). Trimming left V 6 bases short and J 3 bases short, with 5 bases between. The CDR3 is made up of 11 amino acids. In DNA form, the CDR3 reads TGTGCCAGCAGGCGGGAAGAGACCCAGTACTTC. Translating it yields CASRREETQYF.

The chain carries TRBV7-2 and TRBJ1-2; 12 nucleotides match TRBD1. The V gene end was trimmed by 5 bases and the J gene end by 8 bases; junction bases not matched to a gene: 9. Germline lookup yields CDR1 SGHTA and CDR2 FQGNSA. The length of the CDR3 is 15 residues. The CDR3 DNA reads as TGTGCCAGCAGCAAACCGGGACAGGGGGCAGGCGGCTACACCTTC. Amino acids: CASSKPGQGAGGYTF.

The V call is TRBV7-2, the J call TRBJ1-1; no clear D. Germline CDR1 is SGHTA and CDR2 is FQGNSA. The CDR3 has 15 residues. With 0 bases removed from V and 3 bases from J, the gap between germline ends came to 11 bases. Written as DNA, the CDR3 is TGTGCCAGCAGCTTAGCCTATCCGGGGTACACTGAAGCTTTCTTT. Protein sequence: CASSLAYPGYTEAFF.